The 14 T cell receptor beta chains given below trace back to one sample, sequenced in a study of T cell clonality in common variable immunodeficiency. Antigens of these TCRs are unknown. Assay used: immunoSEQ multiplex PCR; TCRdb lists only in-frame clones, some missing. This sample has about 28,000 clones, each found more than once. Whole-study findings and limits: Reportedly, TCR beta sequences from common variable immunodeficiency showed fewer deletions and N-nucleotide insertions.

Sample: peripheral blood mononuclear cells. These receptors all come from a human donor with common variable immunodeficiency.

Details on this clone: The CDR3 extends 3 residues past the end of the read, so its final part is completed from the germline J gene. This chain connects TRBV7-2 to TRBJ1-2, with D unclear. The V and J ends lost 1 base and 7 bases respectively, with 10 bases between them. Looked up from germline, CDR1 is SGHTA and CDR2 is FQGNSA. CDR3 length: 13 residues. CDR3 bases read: TGTGCCAGCAGCTTAGGCGGCGGAGTTGGC. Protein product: CASSLGGGVG. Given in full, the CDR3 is CASSLGGGVGYTF.

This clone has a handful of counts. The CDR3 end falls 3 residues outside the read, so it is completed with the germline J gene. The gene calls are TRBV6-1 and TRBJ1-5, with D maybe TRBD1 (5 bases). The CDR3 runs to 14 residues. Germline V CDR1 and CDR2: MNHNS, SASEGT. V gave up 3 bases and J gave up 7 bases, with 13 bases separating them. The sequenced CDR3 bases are TGTGCCAGCAGTGATTCAGGGAGTCGCCAGCCC. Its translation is CASSDSGSRQP. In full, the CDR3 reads CASSDSGSRQPQHF.

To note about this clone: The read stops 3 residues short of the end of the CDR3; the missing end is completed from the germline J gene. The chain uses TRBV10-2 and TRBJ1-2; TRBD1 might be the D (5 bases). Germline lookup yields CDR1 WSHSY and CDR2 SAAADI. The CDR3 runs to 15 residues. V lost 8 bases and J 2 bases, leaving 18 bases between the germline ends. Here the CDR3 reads CASATDKAGNYGYTF. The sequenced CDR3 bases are TGCGCCAGCGCAACGGACAAGGCGGGGAACTATGGC.

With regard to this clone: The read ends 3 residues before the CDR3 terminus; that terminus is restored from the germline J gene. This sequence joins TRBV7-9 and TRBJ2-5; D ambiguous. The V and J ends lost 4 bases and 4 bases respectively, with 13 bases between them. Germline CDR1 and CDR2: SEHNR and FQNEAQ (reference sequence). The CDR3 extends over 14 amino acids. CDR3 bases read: TGTGCCAGCAGCTCTCGAGCTGTGGTAGAGACC. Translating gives CASSSRAVVET. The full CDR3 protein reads CASSSRAVVETQYF.

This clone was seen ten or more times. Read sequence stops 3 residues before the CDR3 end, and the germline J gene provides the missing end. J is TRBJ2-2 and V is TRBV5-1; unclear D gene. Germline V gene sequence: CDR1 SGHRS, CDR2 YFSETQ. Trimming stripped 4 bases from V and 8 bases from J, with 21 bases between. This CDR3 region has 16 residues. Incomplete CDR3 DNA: TGCGCCAGCAGCCCGCAGCAGGATGAGGTCAGGGGGGAG. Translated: CASSPQQDEVRGE. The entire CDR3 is CASSPQQDEVRGELFF.

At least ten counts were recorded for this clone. The CDR3 reads CASSRLDSTDTQYF. The CDR3 DNA, read in part, is TGTGCCAGCAGCCGCCTAGACAGTACAGATACG. The chain is built from TRBV7-3 and TRBJ2-3, with D possibly matching TRBD1 (5 bases). The sequenced fragment ends 3 residues before the CDR3 boundary, so the rest is inferred from the germline J gene. The ends were cut back, 5 bases at V and 3 bases at J, with 12 bases in the middle. Germline assignment: CDR1 SGHTA and CDR2 FQGTGA. This CDR3 has 14 amino acids.

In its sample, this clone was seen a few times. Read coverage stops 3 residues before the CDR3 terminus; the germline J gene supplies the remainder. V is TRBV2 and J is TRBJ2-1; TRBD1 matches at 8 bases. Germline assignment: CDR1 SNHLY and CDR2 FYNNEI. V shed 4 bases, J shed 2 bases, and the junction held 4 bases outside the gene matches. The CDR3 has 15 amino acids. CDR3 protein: CASSVSGGTYNEQFF. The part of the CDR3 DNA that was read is TGTGCCAGCAGTGTGTCAGGGGGCACCTACAATGAG.

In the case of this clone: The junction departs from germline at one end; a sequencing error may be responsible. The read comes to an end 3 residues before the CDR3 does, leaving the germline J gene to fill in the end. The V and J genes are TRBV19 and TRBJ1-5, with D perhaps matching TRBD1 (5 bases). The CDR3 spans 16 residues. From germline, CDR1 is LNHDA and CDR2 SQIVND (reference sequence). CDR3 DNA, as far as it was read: TGTGCCAGTAGTATGTGGGGGGTGACGAGCAATAAGCCC. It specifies CASSMWGVTSNKP. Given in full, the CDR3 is CASSMWGVTSNKPQHF.

CDR3: CASSQTGGNSPLHF. Incomplete CDR3 DNA: TGTGCCAGCAGTCAGACAGGGGGTAATTCACCC. This chain joins TRBV11-2 and TRBJ1-6, with TRBD1 matching 9 bases. The DNA ends 3 residues before the CDR3 does, and the rest of the CDR3 is filled in from the germline J gene. The CDR3 contains 14 residues. J lost 6 bases, V lost 6 bases, and 3 bases had no gene match. Germline V gene data show CDR1 as SGHAT and CDR2 as FQNNGV.

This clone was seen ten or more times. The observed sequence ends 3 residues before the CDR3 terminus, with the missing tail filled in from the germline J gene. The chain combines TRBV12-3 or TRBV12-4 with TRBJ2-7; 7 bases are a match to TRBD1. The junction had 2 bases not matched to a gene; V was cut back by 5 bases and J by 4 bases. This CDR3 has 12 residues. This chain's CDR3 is CASSTQGYEQYF. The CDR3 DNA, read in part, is TGTGCCAGCAGTACACAGGGGTACGAG.

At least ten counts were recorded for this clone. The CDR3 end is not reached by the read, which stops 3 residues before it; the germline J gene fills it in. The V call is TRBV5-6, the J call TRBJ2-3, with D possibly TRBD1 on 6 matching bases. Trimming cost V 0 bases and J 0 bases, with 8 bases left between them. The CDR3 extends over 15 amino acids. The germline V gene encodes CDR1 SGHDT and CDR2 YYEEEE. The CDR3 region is CASSLAGHSTDTQYF. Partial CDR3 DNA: TGTGCCAGCAGCTTGGCGGGACACAGCACAGATACG.

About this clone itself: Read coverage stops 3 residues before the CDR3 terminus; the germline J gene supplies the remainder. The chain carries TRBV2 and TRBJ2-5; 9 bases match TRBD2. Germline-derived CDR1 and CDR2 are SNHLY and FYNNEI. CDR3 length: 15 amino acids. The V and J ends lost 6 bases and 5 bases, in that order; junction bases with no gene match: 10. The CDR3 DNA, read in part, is TGTGCCAGCAGGAGGGGCGGGGGGGTCTATGAGACC. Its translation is CASRRGGGVYET. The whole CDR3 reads CASRRGGGVYETQYF.

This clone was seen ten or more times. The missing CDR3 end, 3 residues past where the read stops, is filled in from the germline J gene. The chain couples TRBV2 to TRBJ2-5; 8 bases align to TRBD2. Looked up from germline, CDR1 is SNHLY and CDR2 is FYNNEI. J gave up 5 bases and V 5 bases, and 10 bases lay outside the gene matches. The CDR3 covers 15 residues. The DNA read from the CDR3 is TGTGCCAGCAGTTTAGCGGGGATGTTCGGGGAGACC. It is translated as CASSLAGMFGET. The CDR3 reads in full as CASSLAGMFGETQYF.

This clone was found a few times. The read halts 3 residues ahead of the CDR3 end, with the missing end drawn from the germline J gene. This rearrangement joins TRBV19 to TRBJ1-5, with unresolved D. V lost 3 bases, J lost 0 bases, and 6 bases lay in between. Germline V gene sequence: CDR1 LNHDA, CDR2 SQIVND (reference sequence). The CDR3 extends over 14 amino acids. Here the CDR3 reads CASSIKGSNQPQHF. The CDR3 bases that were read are TGTGCCAGTAGTATTAAGGGTAGCAATCAGCCC.